This entry lists 16 T cell receptor beta chains sequenced from one sample in a study of shared clonotypes between healthy human individuals. Measured with immunoSEQ multiplex PCR; TCRdb has only the in-frame clones, and not every one. The sample records fewer than 350,000 clones, over 75% being singletons. The sample consisted of memory CD8+ T cells sorted from blood. Subset given: CD45RO+ cells pooled with CCR7-negative TemRA cells. Every receptor here comes from a man aged 18 to 35 in good health.

The chain uses TRBV10-1 and TRBJ2-5; TRBD1 aligns across 8 bases. Germline CDR1 is WNHNN and CDR2 is SYGVQD (reference sequence). V lost 6 bases, J lost 1 base, and 13 bases stayed unmatched. The CDR3 is made up of 17 amino acids. CDR3 residues: CASSPGSGGPLQETQYF. The CDR3 coding sequence is TGCGCCAGCAGCCCCGGGTCAGGGGGCCCTCTCCAAGAGACCCAGTACTTC.

This clone appeared once. The gene calls are TRBV10-3 and TRBJ2-7, with D possibly TRBD2 on 5 matching bases. Per the germline V gene, CDR1 is ENHRY and CDR2 is SYGVKD. The CDR3 is 14 residues long. V lost 0 bases to trimming and J lost 5 bases, with 11 bases between them. CDR3 residues: CAISESLALNEQYF. The CDR3 coding sequence is TGTGCCATCAGTGAGTCGTTAGCGCTGAACGAGCAGTACTTC.

The rearrangement uses TRBV7-9 and TRBJ2-7, with 10 bases identical to TRBD1. CDR1 SEHNR and CDR2 FQNEAQ come from the germline V gene (reference sequence). The CDR3 has 15 residues. Trimming at V came to 5 bases and at J to 2 bases, leaving 6 bases not matched to a gene. The CDR3 bases are TGTGCCAGCAGCCCGATGACAGGGGGCCCCTACGAGCAGTACTTC. Protein: CASSPMTGGPYEQYF.

This chain connects TRBV4-3 to TRBJ1-4; 8 bases are a match to TRBD1. The CDR3 spans 15 residues. From germline, CDR1 is LGHNA and CDR2 YSLEER. Germline trimming cut 4 bases from V and 1 base from J; bases unmatched to any gene: 2. DNA of the CDR3: TGCGCCAGCAGCCCTACAGGGGGAACTAATGAAAAACTGTTTTTT. Amino acid sequence: CASSPTGGTNEKLFF.

J is TRBJ1-6 and V is TRBV5-5, with 11 bases fitting TRBD1. In germline, CDR1 is SGHKS, CDR2 YYEKEE (reference sequence). Trimming removed 4 bases from V and 6 bases from J; junction bases left unmatched: 6. The CDR3 runs 16 residues. The CDR3 bases are TGTGCCAGCAGCCGCGGGACAGGGGGTTTTAATTCACCCCTCCACTTT. Translated: CASSRGTGGFNSPLHF.

The genes are TRBV29-1 and TRBJ2-7; 8 nucleotides agree with TRBD1. CDR3 size: 13 residues. V lost 6 bases and J lost 2; bases outside the gene matches: 6. The germline CDR1 and CDR2 sequences are SQVTM and ANQGSEA. The CDR3 here is CSVGQGQTYEQYF. For the CDR3, the DNA is TGCAGCGTCGGACAGGGCCAGACCTACGAGCAGTACTTC.

Written as DNA, the CDR3 is TGTGCCAGCAGTTCATTCGGACAGGGGGACGAGCAGTACTTC. Amino acids: CASSSFGQGDEQYF. This sequence joins TRBV27 and TRBJ2-7; 10 bases align to TRBD1. With V trimmed by 4 bases and J by 5 bases, 5 bases remained unmatched. Germline CDR1 reads MNHEY; CDR2 reads SMNVEV (reference sequence). This CDR3 contains 14 residues.

The chain recombines TRBV9 with TRBJ1-4, with 8 positions matching TRBD1. CDR3 size: 16 residues. In germline, CDR1 is SGDLS, CDR2 YYNGEE. The J segment lost 8 bases and the V segment lost 0 bases, leaving 9 bases of the junction unmatched. The CDR3 bases are TGTGCCAGCAGCGTAGACGGAAGGACAGGGAACGAAAAACTGTTTTTT. Its translation: CASSVDGRTGNEKLFF.

This clone was detected once. V and J are TRBV4-1 and TRBJ2-2, with TRBD1 matching over 10 bases. Looked up from germline, CDR1 is MGHRA and CDR2 is YSYEKL. J gave up 5 bases and V 4 bases, and 4 bases lay outside the gene matches. The CDR3 is 15 residues long. The CDR3 sequence: CASSPGQGRTGELFF. DNA of the CDR3: TGCGCCAGCAGCCCGGGACAGGGGCGAACCGGGGAGCTGTTTTTT.

V and J are TRBV13 and TRBJ2-7; TRBD2 matches at 11 bases. The CDR3 spans 16 residues. Losses at the gene ends were 6 bases for V and 0 bases for J; bases not matched to a gene: 7. CDR1 PRHDT and CDR2 FYEKMQ come from the germline V gene (reference sequence). In DNA, the CDR3 is TGTGCCAGCAGTTCTAATAGCGGGGGGGACTCCTACGAGCAGTACTTC. Protein sequence: CASSSNSGGDSYEQYF.

The DNA for the CDR3 is TGTGCCAGCAGCCAAGGGGGGACCGGGACAGATACGCAGTATTTT. It specifies CASSQGGTGTDTQYF. The rearrangement joins TRBV4-2 to TRBJ2-3; D tentatively fits TRBD1 or TRBD2 (5 bases each). CDR3 length equals 15 residues. Germline CDR1 LGHNA, CDR2 YNFKEQ. The germline V and J ends were trimmed by 1 base and 3 bases, with 11 bases remaining between them.

The gene calls are TRBV11-2 and TRBJ1-6; perhaps TRBD1 as D (5 bases). CDR1 and CDR2 from the germline V gene are SGHAT and FQNNGV. The germline V and J ends were trimmed by 4 bases and 4 bases, with 14 bases remaining between them. The CDR3 consists of 16 residues. DNA of the CDR3: TGTGCCAGCAGCTGGGGCACACACGCATATAATTCACCCCTCCACTTT. It yields the protein CASSWGTHAYNSPLHF.

The chain is built from TRBV4-3 and TRBJ1-1; 8 positions agree with TRBD1. Germline V gives CDR1 LGHNA, CDR2 YSLEER. V shed 0 bases, J shed 4 bases, and the junction held 16 bases outside the gene matches. The CDR3 totals 19 residues. The CDR3 here is CASSQERFRGRRVGTEAFF. CDR3 nucleotides: TGCGCCAGCAGCCAAGAGCGTTTCAGGGGGCGTAGGGTAGGCACTGAAGCTTTCTTT.

This clone was counted between two and nine times. The chain has TRBV2 and TRBJ2-5, with no clear D. CDR1 SNHLY and CDR2 FYNNEI come from the germline V gene. The CDR3 runs to 15 residues. The V gene lost 4 bases and the J gene lost 1 base, with 13 bases spanning the gap. DNA of the CDR3: TGTGCCAGCAGTGTTACTTTCGGACCCCAAGAGACCCAGTACTTC. Translated: CASSVTFGPQETQYF.

This clone occurred once. V and J are TRBV7-9 and TRBJ2-1; 9 positions agree with TRBD2. J gave up 4 bases and V 5 bases, and 6 bases lay outside the gene matches. Germline-derived CDR1 and CDR2 are SEHNR and FQNEAQ (reference sequence). This CDR3 comprises 15 residues. The DNA for the CDR3 is TGTGCCAGCAGCCCGAGACTAGCGGCATACAATGAGCAGTTCTTC. As protein: CASSPRLAAYNEQFF.

The chain is built from TRBV5-6 and TRBJ2-7, with D possibly TRBD2 on 6 matching bases. CDR3 length: 15 residues. With 2 bases removed from V and 2 bases from J, the gap between germline ends came to 14 bases. CDR1 and CDR2 (germline): SGHDT, YYEEEE. The CDR3 region is CASSFGHGGTYEQYF. The CDR3 nucleotides read TGTGCCAGCAGCTTTGGTCACGGCGGGACCTACGAGCAGTACTTC.